This T cell receptor beta chain was documented in a study of cytomegalovirus exposure and HLA in healthy donors. PCR was performed using 60 Vbeta and 13 Jbeta primers. Generated by immunoSEQ multiplex PCR, the TCRdb table keeps only in-frame clones and is missing some. The sample consists of 100,000 or so clones, roughly 85% of them appearing once. The germline V gene encodes CDR1 LNHDA and CDR2 SQIVND (reference sequence). V shed 4 bases and J shed 8 bases, with 12 bases lying between them. This CDR3 is 13 amino acids long. The TCR originated in a woman in her forties in good health and CMV-seronegative. J is TRBJ2-1 and V is TRBV19; D unresolved. The sequenced sample was PBMCs. The CDR3 DNA sequence: TGTGCCAGTAGTAGTCAAGCACGAGATGAGCAGTTCTTC. It encodes CASSSQARDEQFF.